These 12 T cell receptor beta chains were sequenced from one sample in a study of identical twins. TCRdb reprocessed the 5' RACE reads with MiXCR, giving one entry per CDR3 protein. The data contain about 530,000 distinct CDR3 sequences, approximately 20% of them seen just once; the ten biggest clones take up around 0.48%. These data are also associated with another study on yellow fever vaccine responses in identical twins.

Sequenced: CD4+ T cells sorted from blood. The receptors originated from a woman aged 18-35 years in good health.

The V and J genes are TRBV27 and TRBJ2-5; perhaps TRBD2 as D (6 bases). Between the trimmed V and J ends, which lost 7 bases and 0 bases, there was a span of 15 bases. This CDR3 region has 15 residues. Germline values: CDR1 MNHEY, CDR2 SMNVEV (reference sequence). Here the CDR3 DNA reads TGTGCCAGCAAAACTAGCAGATCATACCAAGAGACCCAGTACTTC. Translation gives CASKTSRSYQETQYF.

The chain couples TRBV28 to TRBJ2-7, with 9 bases matching TRBD1. Germline V CDR1 and CDR2: MDHEN, SYDVKM. CDR3 length equals 16 residues. J lost 2 bases, V lost 5 bases, and 10 bases had no gene match. The CDR3 DNA sequence: TGTGCCAGCAGTCCCGGACAGGGGCTTCCTCCCTACGAGCAGTACGTC. Translation: CASSPGQGLPPYEQYV.

The chain links TRBV5-1 to TRBJ2-1; D unresolved. Germline assignment: CDR1 SGHRS and CDR2 YFSETQ. The CDR3 spans 15 residues. The ends were cut back, 4 bases at V and 0 bases at J, with 11 bases in the middle. As DNA, the CDR3 is TGCGCCAGCAGCGCCCACTATAGCTCCTACAATGAGCAGTTCTTC. This sequence encodes CASSAHYSSYNEQFF.

This clonotype was counted between two and nine times. The chain recombines TRBV4-1 with TRBJ1-4; perhaps TRBD1 as D (6 bases). The germline V and J ends were trimmed by 4 bases and 5 bases, with 17 bases remaining between them. From germline, CDR1 is MGHRA and CDR2 YSYEKL. The CDR3 is 16 residues long. CDR3: CASSRPGGQLNEKLFF. DNA of the CDR3: TGCGCCAGCAGCCGCCCGGGGGGGCAGCTAAATGAAAAACTGTTTTTT.

This sequence joins TRBV20-1 and TRBJ2-7, with D possibly called TRBD1 or TRBD2 (5 bases each). The CDR3 extends over 14 amino acids. V was clipped by 0 bases and J by 5 bases, with 14 bases between them. CDR1 is DFQATT, CDR2 SNEGSKA, per germline (reference sequence). The CDR3 region is CSARDSGSLDEQYF. In DNA form, the CDR3 reads TGCAGTGCTAGAGATTCAGGGAGTCTCGACGAGCAGTACTTC.

The chain carries TRBV10-3 and TRBJ2-5; 7 positions agree with TRBD1. This CDR3 comprises 16 residues. With V trimmed by 6 bases and J by 1 base, 11 bases remained unmatched. Germline V CDR1 and CDR2: ENHRY, SYGVKD. The CDR3, as DNA: TGTGCCATCAGCGACAGCAGCAAGGGGGCCCAAGAGACCCAGTACTTC. Protein: CAISDSSKGAQETQYF.

This clonotype appeared a few times. CDR3 DNA sequence: TGTGCCAGCAGCCAAGCAGGGGGGGACCCCTGGGGGTGGAACACTGAAGCTTTCTTT. This encodes CASSQAGGDPWGWNTEAFF. The chain uses TRBV3-1 and TRBJ1-1, with 7 nucleotides matching TRBD1. Germline V lookup: CDR1 LGHDT, CDR2 YNNKEL (reference sequence). This CDR3 spans 19 amino acids. The V and J ends lost 1 base and 1 base, in that order; junction bases with no gene match: 15.

This clonotype was counted between two and nine times. This chain uses TRBV15 with TRBJ2-5; TRBD1 agrees at 9 bases. Germline trimming cut 4 bases from V and 2 bases from J; bases unmatched to any gene: 11. Germline loops: CDR1 LNHNV, CDR2 YYDKDF (reference sequence). The CDR3 covers 17 residues. CDR3 loop: CATSKYRGLSRQETQYF. For the CDR3, the DNA is TGTGCCACCAGCAAATACAGGGGGCTATCCAGACAAGAGACCCAGTACTTC.

CDR3 in amino acids: CASSLAGSGLRTYEQYV. The CDR3 DNA reads TGTGCCAGCAGCTTAGCGGGCTCGGGACTACGAACCTACGAGCAGTACGTC. V is TRBV7-9 and J is TRBJ2-7, with 7 bases aligning to TRBD2. Germline V gives CDR1 SEHNR, CDR2 FQNEAQ (reference sequence). CDR3 length: 17 residues. Trimming cost V 0 bases and J 2 bases; bases outside gene matches: 10.

This chain links TRBV7-2 with TRBJ1-6; D not resolved. The CDR3 contains 12 residues. Germline V gene data show CDR1 as SGHTA and CDR2 as FQGNSA. V was pared by 3 bases and J by 7 bases, with 4 bases between. CDR3 DNA sequence: TGTGCCAGCAGCTTCATGAATTCACCCCTCCACTTT. It yields the protein CASSFMNSPLHF.

This sequence joins TRBV6-1 and TRBJ2-7, with 7 positions matching TRBD1. The CDR3 is 15 amino acids. Losses at the gene ends were 8 bases for V and 0 bases for J; bases not matched to a gene: 10. CDR1 and CDR2 (germline): MNHNS, SASEGT. CDR3 amino acids: CASSQGQTHSYEQYV. DNA of the CDR3: TGTGCCAGCTCCCAGGGACAGACTCACTCCTACGAGCAGTACGTC.

The rearrangement uses TRBV20-1 and TRBJ2-7; D remains ambiguous. The ends were cut back, 0 bases at V and 0 bases at J, with 12 bases in the middle. This CDR3 region has 15 residues. Germline CDR1 and CDR2: DFQATT and SNEGSKA (reference sequence). The CDR3 DNA follows: TGCAGTGCTAGAGATTTGAGTAGAAGCTCCTACGAGCAGTACTTC. Translated, it gives CSARDLSRSSYEQYF.